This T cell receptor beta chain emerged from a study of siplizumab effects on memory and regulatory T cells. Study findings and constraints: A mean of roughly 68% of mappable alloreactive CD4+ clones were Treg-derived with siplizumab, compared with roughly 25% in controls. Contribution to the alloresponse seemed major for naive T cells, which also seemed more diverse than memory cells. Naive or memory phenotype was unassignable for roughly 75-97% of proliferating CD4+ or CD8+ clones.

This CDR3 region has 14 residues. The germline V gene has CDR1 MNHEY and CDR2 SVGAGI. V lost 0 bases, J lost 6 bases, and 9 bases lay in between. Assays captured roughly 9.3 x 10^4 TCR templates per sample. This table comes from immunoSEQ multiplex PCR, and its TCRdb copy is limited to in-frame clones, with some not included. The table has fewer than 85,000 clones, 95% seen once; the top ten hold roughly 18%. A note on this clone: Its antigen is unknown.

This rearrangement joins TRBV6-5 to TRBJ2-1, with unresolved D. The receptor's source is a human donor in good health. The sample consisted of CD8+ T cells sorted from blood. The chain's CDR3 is CASSYSGQINEQFF. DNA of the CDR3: TGTGCCAGCAGTTACTCAGGGCAGATCAATGAGCAGTTCTTC.